This is a list of T cell receptor beta chains from one sample in a study of T cell repertoires in ileal Crohn's disease. Here immunoSEQ multiplex PCR was the method, and the copy in TCRdb shows in-frame clones only, minus some. The table shows thousands of clones, with 83% occurring only once. Material: ileal tissue. Every receptor here comes from an adult with Crohn's disease. CDR3s include the opening cysteine and the closing phenylalanine or tryptophan. The D gene is left open where the match is weak. Only part of the rows carry a size: once, few, many, or a class if the clone is expanded.

J: TRBJ1-5
D: NA
size: NA
V: TRBV9
CDR3: CASSWCNQPQHF
DNA: TGTGCCAGCAGTTGGTGCAATCAGCCCCAGCATTTT

J: TRBJ1-3
D: NA
size: NA
V: TRBV2
CDR3: CASSESRFSGNTIYF
DNA: TGTGCCAGCAGTGAAAGCCGGTTCTCTGGAAACACCATATATTTT

J: TRBJ1-2
D: TRBD1
size: few
V: TRBV7-9
CDR3: CASSLVGAGQAYYGYTF
DNA: TGTGCCAGCAGCTTAGTAGGAGCGGGACAGGCCTACTATGGCTACACCTTC

J: TRBJ2-7
D: NA
size: NA
V: TRBV5-4
CDR3: CASSGRQSSRETYEQYF
DNA: TGTGCCAGCAGCGGGAGACAGTCCTCTAGAGAGACTTACGAGCAGTACTTC

J: TRBJ1-5
D: NA
size: NA
V: TRBV11-2
CDR3: CASSLAYNQPQHF
DNA: TGTGCCAGCAGCTTAGCCTACAATCAGCCCCAGCATTTT

J: TRBJ1-1
D: NA
size: NA
V: TRBV25-1
CDR3: CASSHGSVAEAFF
DNA: TGTGCCAGCAGTCACGGTTCGGTCGCTGAAGCTTTCTTT

J: TRBJ2-3
D: TRBD1
size: NA
V: TRBV7-9
CDR3: CASSPTGTDTQYF
DNA: TGTGCCAGCAGCCCGACAGGGACAGATACGCAGTATTTT

J: TRBJ2-5
D: NA
size: NA
V: TRBV5-6
CDR3: CASSLRTGLGEQYF
DNA: TGTGCCAGCAGCCTCCGGACGGGGTTGGGAGAGCAGTACTTC

J: TRBJ1-6
D: NA
size: NA
V: TRBV30
CDR3: CAWSVLLGRDSPLHF
DNA: TGTGCCTGGAGTGTATTACTGGGGAGGGATTCACCCCTCCACTTT

J: TRBJ2-1
D: NA
size: NA
V: TRBV5-8
CDR3: CASSSSGTRYNEQFF
DNA: TGTGCCAGCAGCTCGAGCGGGACACGATACAATGAGCAGTTCTTC

J: TRBJ1-5
D: NA
size: few
V: TRBV12-5
CDR3: CASGLAPPWDRKNSNQPQHF
DNA: TGTGCTAGTGGTTTGGCCCCCCCATGGGACCGAAAAAATAGCAATCAGCCCCAGCATTTT

J: TRBJ1-6
D: NA
size: NA
V: TRBV12-5
CDR3: CASGLSRHRLLSYNSPLHF
DNA: TGTGCTAGTGGTTTGTCCCGACACAGGCTTCTTTCCTATAATTCACCCCTCCACTTT

J: TRBJ2-3
D: TRBD2
size: NA
V: TRBV2
CDR3: CASSEVSGGVLNTQYF
DNA: TGTGCCAGCAGTGAGGTCAGCGGGGGGGTGTTAAATACGCAGTATTTT

J: TRBJ2-5
D: TRBD1
size: NA
V: TRBV5-1
CDR3: CASSTGQGRRETQYF
DNA: TGCGCCAGCAGCACGGGACAGGGTAGACGGGAGACCCAGTACTTC

J: TRBJ2-6
D: NA
size: NA
V: TRBV5-4
CDR3: CASSYPDSLFTRVLTF
DNA: TGTGCCAGCAGCTACCCGGACAGCCTCTTCACTCGCGTCCTGACTTTC

J: TRBJ1-5
D: NA
size: few
V: TRBV28
CDR3: CASSLRPGRGDQPQHF
DNA: TGTGCCAGCAGTTTACGGCCAGGGAGGGGTGATCAGCCCCAGCATTTT

J: TRBJ2-5
D: TRBD2
size: once
V: TRBV14
CDR3: CASSQGRRLAGVEETQYF
DNA: TGTGCCAGCAGCCAAGGCCGGAGACTAGCGGGGGTGGAAGAGACCCAGTACTTC

J: TRBJ2-1
D: NA
size: once
V: TRBV5-8
CDR3: CASSLFAGSTYNEQFF
DNA: TGTGCCAGCAGCTTGTTTGCAGGGAGTACCTACAATGAGCAGTTCTTC

J: TRBJ2-1
D: TRBD2
size: few
V: TRBV7-8
CDR3: CASSLAGGEHNEQFF
DNA: TGTGCCAGCAGCTTAGCGGGGGGGGAACACAATGAGCAGTTCTTC

J: TRBJ1-4
D: NA
size: NA
V: TRBV27
CDR3: CASYREGKLFF
DNA: TGTGCCAGTTATCGGGAGGGCAAACTGTTTTTT

J: TRBJ2-1
D: NA
size: NA
V: TRBV7-6
CDR3: CASSRELDEQFF
DNA: TGTGCCAGCAGTCGTGAGTTGGATGAGCAGTTCTTC

J: TRBJ1-1
D: NA
size: NA
V: TRBV6-6
CDR3: CASTPAVGTEAFF
DNA: TGTGCCAGCACCCCGGCGGTAGGGACTGAAGCTTTCTTT

J: TRBJ2-7
D: NA
size: NA
V: TRBV30
CDR3: CAWSDSGTGYEQYF
DNA: TGTGCCTGGAGTGATAGCGGTACGGGGTACGAGCAGTACTTC

J: TRBJ1-5
D: NA
size: once
V: TRBV19
CDR3: CASSIFSLNQPQHF
DNA: TGTGCCAGTAGTATATTTAGCCTCAATCAGCCCCAGCATTTT

J: TRBJ1-1
D: TRBD1
size: NA
V: TRBV2
CDR3: CASSEGGQGYTEAFF
DNA: TGTGCCAGCAGTGAAGGGGGACAGGGGTACACTGAAGCTTTCTTT

J: TRBJ2-7
D: TRBD2
size: NA
V: TRBV27
CDR3: CASSSPGLLYEQYF
DNA: TGTGCCAGCAGTTCCCCGGGACTACTCTACGAGCAGTACTTC

J: TRBJ1-3
D: NA
size: NA
V: TRBV28
CDR3: CAITGQGRPTIYF
DNA: TGTGCCATTACCGGGCAGGGAAGGCCCACCATATATTTT

J: TRBJ2-1
D: NA
size: NA
V: TRBV5-5
CDR3: CASSLWVEATHEQFF
DNA: TGTGCCAGCAGCTTGTGGGTTGAAGCAACCCATGAGCAGTTCTTC

J: TRBJ2-7
D: TRBD2
size: NA
V: TRBV6-5
CDR3: CASSWGLAGGSYEQYF
DNA: TGTGCCAGCAGTTGGGGACTAGCGGGAGGGTCCTACGAGCAGTACTTC

J: TRBJ2-2
D: TRBD2
size: NA
V: TRBV28
CDR3: CASSSGGSGARRGLFF
DNA: TGTGCCAGCAGTTCCGGGGGTAGCGGGGCCCGGCGGGGGCTGTTTTTT

J: TRBJ1-2
D: NA
size: once
V: TRBV4-3
CDR3: CASSQDWAGNGYTF
DNA: TGCGCCAGCAGCCAAGATTGGGCAGGGAATGGCTACACCTTC

J: TRBJ1-4
D: NA
size: NA
V: TRBV29-1
CDR3: CSVVGEKNEKLFF
DNA: TGCAGCGTTGTCGGGGAAAAAAATGAAAAACTGTTTTTT

J: TRBJ2-7
D: NA
size: NA
V: TRBV7-9
CDR3: CASSLARGDEQYF
DNA: TGTGCCAGCAGCTTAGCCCGGGGAGACGAGCAGTACTTC

J: TRBJ1-5
D: NA
size: NA
V: TRBV6-4
CDR3: CASSANGNQPQHF
DNA: TGTGCCAGCAGTGCTAATGGCAATCAGCCCCAGCATTTT

J: TRBJ2-1
D: TRBD2
size: NA
V: TRBV27
CDR3: CASRMLAGVNEQFF
DNA: TGTGCCAGCAGGATGCTAGCGGGGGTGAATGAGCAGTTCTTC

J: TRBJ1-2
D: NA
size: NA
V: TRBV6-6
CDR3: CASGGGSLYGYTF
DNA: TGTGCCAGCGGGGGCGGGAGCTTGTATGGCTACACCTTC